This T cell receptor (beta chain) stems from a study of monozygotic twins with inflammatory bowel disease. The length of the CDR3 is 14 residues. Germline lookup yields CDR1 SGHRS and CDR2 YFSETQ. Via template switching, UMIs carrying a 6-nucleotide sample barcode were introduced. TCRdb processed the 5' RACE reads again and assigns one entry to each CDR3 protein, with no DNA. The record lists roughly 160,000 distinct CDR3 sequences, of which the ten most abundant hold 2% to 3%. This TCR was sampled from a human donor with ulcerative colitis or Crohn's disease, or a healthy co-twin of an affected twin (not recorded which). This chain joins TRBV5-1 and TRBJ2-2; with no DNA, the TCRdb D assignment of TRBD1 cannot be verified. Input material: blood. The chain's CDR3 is CASSEGADTGELFF.